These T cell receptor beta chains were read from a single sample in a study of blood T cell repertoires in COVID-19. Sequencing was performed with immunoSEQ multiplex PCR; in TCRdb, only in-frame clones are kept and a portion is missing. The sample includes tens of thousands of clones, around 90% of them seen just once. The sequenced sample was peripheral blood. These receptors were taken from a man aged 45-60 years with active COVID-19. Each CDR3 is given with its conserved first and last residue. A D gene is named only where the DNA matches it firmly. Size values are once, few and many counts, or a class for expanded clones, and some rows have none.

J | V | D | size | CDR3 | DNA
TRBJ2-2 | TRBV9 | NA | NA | CASSFSGELFF | TGTGCCAGCAGCTTCAGCGGGGAGCTGTTTTTT
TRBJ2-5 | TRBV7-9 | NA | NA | CASSSQGGRQETQYF | TGTGCCAGCAGCTCCCAAGGGGGTCGCCAAGAGACCCAGTACTTC
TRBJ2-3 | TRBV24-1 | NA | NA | CATSGPRQGTDTQYF | TGTGCCACCAGTGGGCCCCGACAGGGCACAGATACGCAGTATTTT
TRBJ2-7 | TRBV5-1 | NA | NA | CASSLAGGVIGGGEQYF | TGCGCCAGCAGCTTGGCCGGGGGAGTGATAGGTGGAGGCGAGCAGTACTTC
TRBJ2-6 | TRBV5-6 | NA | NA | CASSPGVLGGANVLTF | TGTGCCAGCAGCCCAGGGGTGCTTGGCGGGGCCAACGTCCTGACTTTC
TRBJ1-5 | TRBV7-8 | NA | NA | CASSLVTVDQPQHF | TGTGCCAGCAGCTTGGTTACAGTAGATCAGCCCCAGCATTTT
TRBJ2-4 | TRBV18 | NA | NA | CASSPPGQAKNIQYF | TGTGCCAGCTCACCACCTGGACAGGCCAAAAACATTCAGTACTTC
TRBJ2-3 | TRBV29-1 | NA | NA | CSVRDSASTDTQYF | TGCAGCGTTCGGGACTCAGCTAGCACAGATACGCAGTATTTT
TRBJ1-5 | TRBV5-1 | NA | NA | CASSWGTGGGDQPQHF | TGCGCCAGCAGCTGGGGAACCGGGGGGGGTGATCAGCCCCAGCATTTT
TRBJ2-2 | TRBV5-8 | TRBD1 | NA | CASSLTTGGSTGELFF | TGTGCCAGCAGTCTGACGACAGGGGGAAGCACCGGGGAGCTGTTTTTT
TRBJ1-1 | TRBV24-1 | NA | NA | CATSDGPGRRGTEAFF | TGTGCCACCAGTGATGGCCCCGGACGAAGGGGGACTGAAGCTTTCTTT
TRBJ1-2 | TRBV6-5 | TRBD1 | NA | CASSYGTGVGYTF | TGTGCCAGCAGTTACGGGACAGGGGTTGGCTACACCTTC
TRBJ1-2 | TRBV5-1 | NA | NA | CASSVVTGNYGYTF | TGCGCCAGCAGCGTCGTAACAGGGAACTATGGCTACACCTTC
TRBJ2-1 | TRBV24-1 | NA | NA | CATSDPGASSYNEQFF | TGTGCCACCAGTGATCCAGGGGCGAGCTCCTACAATGAGCAGTTCTTC
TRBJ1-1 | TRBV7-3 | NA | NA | CASSRLAFTEAFF | TGTGCCAGCAGCCGATTGGCATTCACTGAAGCTTTCTTT
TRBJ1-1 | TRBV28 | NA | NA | CASRPQGPGTEAFF | TGTGCCAGCAGGCCACAGGGTCCGGGCACTGAAGCTTTCTTT
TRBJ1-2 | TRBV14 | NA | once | CASSQAGAGIYGYTF | TGTGCCAGCAGCCAAGCAGGGGCCGGCATCTATGGCTACACCTTC
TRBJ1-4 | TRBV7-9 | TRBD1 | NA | CASSQDREREKLFF | TGTGCCAGCAGCCAGGACAGGGAACGTGAAAAACTGTTTTTT
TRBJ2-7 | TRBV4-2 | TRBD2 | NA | CASSRDPGGHLYEQYF | TGTGCCAGCAGCCGAGACCCGGGGGGGCACTTGTACGAGCAGTACTTC
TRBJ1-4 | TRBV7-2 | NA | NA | CASSFHGQLLNEKLFF | TGTGCCAGCAGCTTTCATGGACAGCTACTTAATGAAAAACTGTTTTTT
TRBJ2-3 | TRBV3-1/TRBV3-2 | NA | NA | CASSQVGGAQYF | TGTGCCAGCAGCCAAGTGGGAGGTGCGCAGTATTTT
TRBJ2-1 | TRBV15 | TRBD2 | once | CATRRLAGNNEQFF | TGTGCCACCAGAAGACTAGCGGGAAACAATGAGCAGTTCTTC
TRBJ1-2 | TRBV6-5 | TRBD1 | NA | CASSDRELGYTF | TGTGCCAGCAGCGACAGGGAGCTTGGCTACACCTTC
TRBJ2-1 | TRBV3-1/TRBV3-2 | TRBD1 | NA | CASSQGALAPNEQFF | TGTGCCAGCAGTCAGGGGGCGCTAGCACCCAATGAGCAGTTCTTC
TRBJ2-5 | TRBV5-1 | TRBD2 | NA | CASSPDPGLSRETQYF | TGCGCCAGCAGCCCGGACCCGGGACTAAGCCGGGAGACCCAGTACTTC
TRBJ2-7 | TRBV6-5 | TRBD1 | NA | CASSRDSPYEQYF | TGTGCCAGCAGCCGGGACAGTCCTTACGAGCAGTACTTC
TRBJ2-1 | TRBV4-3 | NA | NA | CASSQVISLAINSYNEQFF | TGCGCCAGCAGCCAAGTAATTTCACTAGCCATAAACTCCTACAATGAGCAGTTCTTC
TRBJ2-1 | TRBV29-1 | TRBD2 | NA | CSVENGRNNEQFF | TGCAGCGTTGAAAACGGGAGGAACAATGAGCAGTTCTTC
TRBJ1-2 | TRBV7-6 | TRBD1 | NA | CASSLGIRGSNYGYTF | TGTGCCAGCAGCTTAGGTATCAGGGGGTCCAACTATGGCTACACCTTC
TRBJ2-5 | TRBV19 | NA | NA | CASSIGQYQETQYF | TGTGCCAGTAGTATCGGACAGTACCAAGAGACCCAGTACTTC
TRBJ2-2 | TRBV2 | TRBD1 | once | CASSGTVNTGELFF | TGTGCCAGCAGCGGGACAGTGAACACCGGGGAGCTGTTTTTT
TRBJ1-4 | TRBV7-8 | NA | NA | CASSNWGGAREKLFF | TGTGCCAGCAGCAACTGGGGGGGGGCCAGAGAAAAACTGTTTTTT
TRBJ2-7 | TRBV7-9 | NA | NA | CASSSVTYEQYF | TGTGCCAGCAGCTCCGTTACCTACGAGCAGTACTTC
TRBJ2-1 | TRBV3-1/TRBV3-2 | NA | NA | CASAGASGYNEQFF | TGTGCCAGCGCGGGGGCTAGCGGATACAATGAGCAGTTCTTC
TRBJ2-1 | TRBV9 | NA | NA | CASSVDTYNEQFF | TGTGCCAGCAGCGTAGACACCTACAATGAGCAGTTCTTC
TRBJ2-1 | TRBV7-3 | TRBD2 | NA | CASSPRTSGRAWSNEQFF | TGTGCCAGCAGCCCGAGGACTAGCGGGAGGGCCTGGAGCAATGAGCAGTTCTTC
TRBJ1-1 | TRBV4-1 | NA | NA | CASSQWGGRNTEAFF | TGCGCCAGCAGCCAATGGGGCGGCAGGAACACTGAAGCTTTCTTT
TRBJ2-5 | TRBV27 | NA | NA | CASSLSGGYETQYF | TGTGCCAGCAGTTTATCGGGGGGATACGAGACCCAGTACTTC
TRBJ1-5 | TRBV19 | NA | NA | CASSLTGKGNQPQHF | TGTGCCAGTAGTTTAACAGGGAAGGGCAATCAGCCCCAGCATTTT
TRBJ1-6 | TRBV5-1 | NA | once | CASSLFGGRANSPLHF | TGCGCCAGCAGCTTGTTTGGCGGCAGGGCGAATTCACCCCTCCACTTT
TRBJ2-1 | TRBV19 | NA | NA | CASRGVGNEQFF | TGTGCCAGTAGGGGAGTCGGAAATGAGCAGTTCTTC
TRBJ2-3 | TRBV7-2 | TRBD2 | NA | CASSLEGGGTQYF | TGTGCCAGCAGCTTAGAAGGCGGGGGGACGCAGTATTTT
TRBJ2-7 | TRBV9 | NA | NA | CASSVVEGAYEQYF | TGTGCCAGCAGCGTAGTAGAGGGGGCCTACGAGCAGTACTTC
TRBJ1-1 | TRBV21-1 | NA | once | CASVLRDRFHTEAFF | TGTGCCAGCGTACTCCGGGACAGGTTTCACACTGAAGCTTTCTTT